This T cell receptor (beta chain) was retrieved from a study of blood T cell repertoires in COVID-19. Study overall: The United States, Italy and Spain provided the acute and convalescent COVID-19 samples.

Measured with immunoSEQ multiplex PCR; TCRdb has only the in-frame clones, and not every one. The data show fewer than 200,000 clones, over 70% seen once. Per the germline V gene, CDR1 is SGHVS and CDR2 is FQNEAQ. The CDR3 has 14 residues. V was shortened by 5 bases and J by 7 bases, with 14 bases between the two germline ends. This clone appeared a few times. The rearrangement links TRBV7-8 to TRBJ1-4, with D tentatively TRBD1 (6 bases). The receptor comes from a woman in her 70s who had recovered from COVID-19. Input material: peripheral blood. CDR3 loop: CASSLQGWSEKLFF. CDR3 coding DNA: TGTGCCAGCAGCCTACAGGGTTGGAGTGAAAAACTGTTTTTT.